The entry below describes one T cell receptor beta chain. Its specificity is unknown. The data originate from a study of T cell responses to AZD1222 COVID-19 vaccine. Study observations and caveats: Repertoires in all cases were sampled only once the peak T cell response had passed. Baseline seropositivity occurred in only six AZD1222 recipients.

Assay: immunoSEQ multiplex PCR; the TCRdb copy retains only in-frame clones and omits some. Of over 120,000 clones detected, roughly 88% appear once; the ten largest clones hold 5.4%. This CDR3 has 16 residues. Per germline, CDR1 KGHSH and CDR2 LQKENI. Germline trimming cut 1 base from V and 0 bases from J; bases unmatched to any gene: 5. This clonotype originated in an adult who received the MenACWY meningococcal vaccine as a control. The rearrangement joins TRBV18 to TRBJ1-1, with 7 bases matching TRBD1. Sequenced material: peripheral blood, taken 28 days after the second dose of the MenACWY control vaccine. The CDR3 spells CASSPQGAILNTEAFF. The CDR3 DNA reads as TGTGCCAGCTCACCACAGGGGGCGATCCTGAACACTGAAGCTTTCTTT.